A selection of T cell receptor beta chains follows, all from one sample in a study of regulatory T cells in long-lasting Graves disease. From the multiplex PCR reads, TCRdb called clonotypes with MiXCR, one entry per CDR3 protein. The repertoire holds about 340,000 distinct CDR3 sequences, about 20% seen once, with less than 35% in the top ten. The sample consisted of peripheral blood mononuclear cells (PBMCs), taken when the disease was refractory, from a patient treated with antithyroid drugs. All receptors derive from a female donor with Graves disease. Each CDR3 is given with its conserved first and last residue. The D gene is left open where the match is weak. The size field is filled for only some rows; it gives once, few, many or a size class.

d_gene: NA
v_gene: TRBV10-3
abundance: NA
j_gene: TRBJ2-2
CDR3nt: TGTGCCATCAGTGATTGGGCAGGGTCCACCGGGGAGCTGTTTTTT
CDR3aa: CAISDWAGSTGELFF

d_gene: NA
v_gene: TRBV6-5
abundance: many
j_gene: TRBJ2-7
CDR3nt: TGTGCCAGCAGTTACACCGAGGGTCCCTACGAGCAGTACTTC
CDR3aa: CASSYTEGPYEQYF

d_gene: TRBD2
v_gene: TRBV19
abundance: NA
j_gene: TRBJ2-1
CDR3nt: TGTGCCAGTAGTGCTAGCGGGGGCCCCTACAATGAGCAGTTCTTC
CDR3aa: CASSASGGPYNEQFF

d_gene: TRBD2
v_gene: TRBV11-2
abundance: many
j_gene: TRBJ2-7
CDR3nt: TGTGCCAGCAGCTCTATCGTGGGACTAGCGATGGACGAGCAGTACTTC
CDR3aa: CASSSIVGLAMDEQYF

d_gene: NA
v_gene: TRBV19
abundance: few
j_gene: TRBJ1-2
CDR3nt: TGTGCCAGTAGAGAAGGGGTTTACTATGGCTACACCTTC
CDR3aa: CASREGVYYGYTF

d_gene: NA
v_gene: TRBV10-3
abundance: few
j_gene: TRBJ1-2
CDR3nt: TGTGCCATCAGTGCGAGGGTTGATGGCTACACCTTC
CDR3aa: CAISARVDGYTF

d_gene: TRBD1
v_gene: TRBV9
abundance: many
j_gene: TRBJ1-1
CDR3nt: TGTGCCAGCAGCGTTGACAGGGCCCCGATAACTGAAGCTTTCTTT
CDR3aa: CASSVDRAPITEAFF

d_gene: TRBD2
v_gene: TRBV12-3/TRBV12-4
abundance: NA
j_gene: TRBJ2-7
CDR3nt: TGTGCCAGCAGCGTCGGACTAGTCGAGCAGTACTTC
CDR3aa: CASSVGLVEQYF

d_gene: NA
v_gene: TRBV2
abundance: many
j_gene: TRBJ2-7
CDR3nt: TGTGCCAGCAGTTTAGCGGCAACCTACGAGCAGTACTTC
CDR3aa: CASSLAATYEQYF

d_gene: TRBD2
v_gene: TRBV2
abundance: many
j_gene: TRBJ2-7
CDR3nt: TGTGCCAGCAGTGGGACTAGCGGGGCCTACGAGCAGTACTTC
CDR3aa: CASSGTSGAYEQYF

d_gene: NA
v_gene: TRBV6-1
abundance: NA
j_gene: TRBJ2-7
CDR3nt: TGTGCCAGCACGGGGCGGGCCCGGAAGGACGAGCAGTACTTC
CDR3aa: CASTGRARKDEQYF